The present T cell receptor beta chain was sequenced within a study of TIL therapy for anti-PD-1-resistant metastatic lung cancer. Study in general: A handful of tumors were EGFR-mutant and two were ALK-rearranged. Tumors carried a median roughly 1.5 non-synonymous mutations per megabase.

Time point described: pre-treatment sample, taken before nivolumab and TIL therapy. Sequencing used immunoSEQ v3. TCRdb's copy holds only in-frame clones and misses some; the assay was immunoSEQ multiplex PCR. This table holds tens of thousands of clones, more than 60% found once. Germline CDR1 and CDR2: LNHDA and SQIVND (reference sequence). The CDR3 runs to 15 residues. V was clipped by 6 bases and J by 6 bases; unmatched bases: 5. The rearrangement links TRBV19 to TRBJ2-1; TRBD2 aligns across 13 bases. The clonotype comes from a person aged 25-85 years with non-small cell lung cancer. The material sequenced was blood, taken at baseline. The CDR3 loop is CASSPGTSGINEQFF. CDR3 in DNA: TGTGCCAGTAGCCCCGGGACTAGCGGGATCAATGAGCAGTTCTTC.